The TCR beta chain described here comes from a study of tumor-infiltrating lymphocytes in localized non-small cell lung cancer. CDR3 length: 13 residues. Germline V gives CDR1 SGHKS, CDR2 YYEKEE (reference sequence). Trimming cost V 5 bases and J 4 bases; bases outside gene matches: 4. Produced via immunoSEQ multiplex PCR; TCRdb's table is partial and in-frame only. The data show about 15,000 clones, about 84% seen once. A single count supports this clone. Material: uninvolved lung tissue not adjacent to the tumor. V usage is TRBV5-5 and J usage is TRBJ2-5; TRBD1 matches at 8 bases. The sequence was obtained from a human donor with non-small cell lung cancer. CDR3 residues: CASSPGGPETQYF. In DNA, the CDR3 is TGTGCCAGCAGTCCAGGGGGCCCAGAGACCCAGTACTTC.